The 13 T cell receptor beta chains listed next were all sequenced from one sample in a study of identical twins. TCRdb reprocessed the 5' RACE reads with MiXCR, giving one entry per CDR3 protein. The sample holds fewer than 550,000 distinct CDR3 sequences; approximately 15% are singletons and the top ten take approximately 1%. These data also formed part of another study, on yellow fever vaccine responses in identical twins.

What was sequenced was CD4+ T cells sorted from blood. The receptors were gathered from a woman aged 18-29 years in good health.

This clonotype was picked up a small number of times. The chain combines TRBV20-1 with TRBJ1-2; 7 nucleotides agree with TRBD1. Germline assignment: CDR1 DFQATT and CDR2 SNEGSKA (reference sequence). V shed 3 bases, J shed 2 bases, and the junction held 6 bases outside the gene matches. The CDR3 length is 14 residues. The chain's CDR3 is CSARFPTGNYGYTF. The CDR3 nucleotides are TGCAGTGCTAGGTTCCCGACAGGGAACTATGGCTACACCTTC.

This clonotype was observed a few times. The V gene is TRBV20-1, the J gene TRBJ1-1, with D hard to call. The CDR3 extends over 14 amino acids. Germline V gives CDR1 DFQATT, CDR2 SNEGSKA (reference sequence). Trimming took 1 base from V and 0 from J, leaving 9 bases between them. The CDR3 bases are TGCAGTGCTAGAGTAAGGCTCATGAACACTGAAGCTTTCTTT. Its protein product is CSARVRLMNTEAFF.

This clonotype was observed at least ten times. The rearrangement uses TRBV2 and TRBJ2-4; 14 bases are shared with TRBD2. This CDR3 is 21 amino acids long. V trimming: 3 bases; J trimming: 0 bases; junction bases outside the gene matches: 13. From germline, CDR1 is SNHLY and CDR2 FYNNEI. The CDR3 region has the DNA TGTGCCAGCAGTGATTTGGGGACTAGCGGGGGCCCCAATCTAGCCAAAAACATTCAGTACTTC. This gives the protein CASSDLGTSGGPNLAKNIQYF. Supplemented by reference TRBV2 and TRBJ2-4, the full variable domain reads EPEVTQTPSHQVTQMGQEVILRCVPISNHLYFYWYRQILGQKVEFLVSFYNNEISEKSEIFDDQFSVERPDGSNFTLKIRSTKLEDSAMYFCASSDLGTSGGPNLAKNIQYFGAGTRLSVL.

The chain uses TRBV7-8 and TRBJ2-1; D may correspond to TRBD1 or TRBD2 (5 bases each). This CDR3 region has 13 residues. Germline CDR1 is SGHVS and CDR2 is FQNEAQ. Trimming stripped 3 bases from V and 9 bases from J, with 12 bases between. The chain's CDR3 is CASSFGGRGEQFF. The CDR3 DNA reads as TGTGCCAGCAGCTTTGGGGGAAGGGGTGAGCAGTTCTTC.

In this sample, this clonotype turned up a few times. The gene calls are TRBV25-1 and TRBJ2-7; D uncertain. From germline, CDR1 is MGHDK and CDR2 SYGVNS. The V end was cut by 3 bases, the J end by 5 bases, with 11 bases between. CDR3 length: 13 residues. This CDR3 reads CASSEWVKDEQYF. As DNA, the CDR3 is TGTGCCAGCAGTGAGTGGGTCAAGGACGAGCAGTACTTC.

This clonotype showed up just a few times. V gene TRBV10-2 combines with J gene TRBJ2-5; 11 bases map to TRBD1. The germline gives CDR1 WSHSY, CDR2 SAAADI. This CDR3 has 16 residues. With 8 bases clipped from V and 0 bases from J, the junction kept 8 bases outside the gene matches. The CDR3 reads CASLRTGQGDQETQYF. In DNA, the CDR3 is TGCGCCAGCCTTAGAACGGGACAGGGGGACCAAGAGACCCAGTACTTC.

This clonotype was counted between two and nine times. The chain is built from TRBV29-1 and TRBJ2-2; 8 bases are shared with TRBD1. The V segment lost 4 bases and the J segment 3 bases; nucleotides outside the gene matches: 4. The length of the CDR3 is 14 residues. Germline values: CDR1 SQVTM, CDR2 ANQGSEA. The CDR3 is CSVGTGSDTGELFF. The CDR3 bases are TGCAGCGTTGGGACAGGGTCGGACACCGGGGAGCTGTTTTTT.

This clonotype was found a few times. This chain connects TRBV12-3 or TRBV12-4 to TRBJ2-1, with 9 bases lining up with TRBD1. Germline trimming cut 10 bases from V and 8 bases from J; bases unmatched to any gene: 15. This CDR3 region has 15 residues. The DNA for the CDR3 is TGTGCCACCAGGCCCCCGGGACAGGGTTTCCATGAGCAGTTCTTC. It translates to CATRPPGQGFHEQFF.

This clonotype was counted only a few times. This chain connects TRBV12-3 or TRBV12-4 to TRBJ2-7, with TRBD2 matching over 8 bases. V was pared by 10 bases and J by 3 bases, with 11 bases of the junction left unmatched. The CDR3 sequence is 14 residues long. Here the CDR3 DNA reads TGTGCCACCAAGGGCGGGGGGCCCATCTACGAGCAGTACTTC. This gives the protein CATKGGGPIYEQYF.

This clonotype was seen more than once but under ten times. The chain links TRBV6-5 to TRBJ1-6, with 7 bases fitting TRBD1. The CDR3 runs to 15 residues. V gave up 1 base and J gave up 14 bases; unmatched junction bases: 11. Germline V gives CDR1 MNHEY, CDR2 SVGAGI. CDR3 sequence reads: CASSYWDSQRLSLHF. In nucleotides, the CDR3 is TGTGCCAGCAGTTACTGGGACAGCCAAAGGTTATCCCTCCACTTT.

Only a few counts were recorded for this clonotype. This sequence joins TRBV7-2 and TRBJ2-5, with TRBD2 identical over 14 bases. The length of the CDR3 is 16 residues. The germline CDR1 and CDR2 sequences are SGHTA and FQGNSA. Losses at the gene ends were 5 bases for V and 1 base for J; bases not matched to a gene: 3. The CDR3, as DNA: TGTGCCAGCAGCACGGGACTAGCGGGAGCCCAAGAGACCCAGTACTTC. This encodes CASSTGLAGAQETQYF.

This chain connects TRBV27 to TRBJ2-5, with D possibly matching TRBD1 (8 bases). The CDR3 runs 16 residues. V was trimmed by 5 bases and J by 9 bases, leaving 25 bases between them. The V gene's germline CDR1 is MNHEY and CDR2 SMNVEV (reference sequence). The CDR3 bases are TGTGCCAGCAGTCGGACAGGGAGGGTACGTGGGTCGGCCCAGTACTTC. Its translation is CASSRTGRVRGSAQYF.

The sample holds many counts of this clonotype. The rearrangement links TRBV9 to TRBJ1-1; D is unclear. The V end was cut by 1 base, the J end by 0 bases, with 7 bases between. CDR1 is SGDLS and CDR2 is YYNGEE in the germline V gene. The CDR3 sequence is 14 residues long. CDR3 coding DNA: TGTGCCAGCAGCGTATCCTCCATGAACACTGAAGCTTTCTTT. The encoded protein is CASSVSSMNTEAFF.